A single sample is the source of the 17 T cell receptor beta chains below, sequenced in a study of T-cell reconstitution after alpha-beta-depleted transplantation in children (dated by TCRdb to between 2015 and 2016). The treatment or condition label corresponds to: allogeneic hematopoietic cell transplantation with graft depleted of TCRalphabeta T cells and CD19 B cells. Receptor libraries were prepared by PCR. Sequencing took place on an Illumina HiSeq 2500. TCR libraries were prepared with molecular barcoding, using unique molecular identifiers to normalize TCRbeta repertoire quantification. TCRdb trimmed public reads at Q25 via fastp, called clones via MiXCR and kept in-frame beta chains. Every entry covers one CDR3 protein and lists the most common genes and DNA from its rows. The sample records about 110,000 distinct CDR3 sequences, almost 6.5% of which are singletons. Less than 30% of the sample is in the top ten clones.

The sequences come from PBMCs, mostly from graft donor cells, collected 360 days after TCRalphabeta/CD19-depleted stem cell transplant. The receptors stem from a male patient between 2 and 10 years old who had a stem cell transplant for acute lymphoblastic leukemia, so the T cells may come from the graft donor.

This clonotype was seen at least ten times. The chain is built from TRBV6-5 and TRBJ2-2, with 8 bases lining up with TRBD2. Germline V gene lookup returns CDR1 MNHEY and CDR2 SVGAGI. This CDR3 is built from 16 residues. V trimming: 0 bases; J trimming: 7 bases; junction bases outside the gene matches: 7. The CDR3 DNA sequence: TGTGCCAGCAGTTACTCGGGCGGGGGGCGGAGCGGGGAGCTGTTTTTT. This translates into CASSYSGGGRSGELFF.

This clonotype was detected many times. The rearrangement joins TRBV28 to TRBJ2-7; unclear D gene. Trimming removed 2 bases at V and 3 bases at J, with 5 bases between. Germline V gene data show CDR1 as MDHEN and CDR2 as SYDVKM. CDR3 size: 12 residues. The CDR3 region is CASSLDLYEQYF. DNA of the CDR3: TGTGCCAGCAGTTTAGACCTCTACGAGCAGTACTTC. The full variable domain, completed using reference TRBV28 and TRBJ2-7, is DVKVTQSSRYLVKRTGEKVFLECVQDMDHENMFWYRQDPGLGLRLIYFSYDVKMKEKGDIPEGYSVSREKKERFSLILESASTNQTSMYLCASSLDLYEQYFGPGTRLTVT.

In this sample, this clonotype turned up a few times. The rearrangement uses TRBV30 and TRBJ2-1; D might be TRBD1 (5 bases). There are 10 residues in the CDR3. Per the germline V gene, CDR1 is GTSNPN and CDR2 is SVGIG (reference sequence). Trimming removed 1 base at V and 15 bases at J, with 10 bases between. In DNA, the CDR3 is TGTGCCTGGAGTGAACTGGGGCCGTTCTTC. Its protein product is CAWSELGPFF.

This clonotype has only a few counts. V is TRBV4-1 and J is TRBJ2-5, with TRBD1 matching 9 bases. Germline V gene sequence: CDR1 MGHRA, CDR2 YSYEKL. The V and J ends lost 5 bases and 4 bases, in that order; junction bases with no gene match: 8. CDR3 length: 15 residues. CDR3: CASSSRDRAGETQYF. CDR3 bases: TGCGCCAGCAGCTCACGGGACAGGGCGGGAGAGACCCAGTACTTC.

This clonotype was counted between two and nine times. The chain is built from TRBV28 and TRBJ1-2; D gene uncertain. Germline-derived CDR1 and CDR2 are MDHEN and SYDVKM. The CDR3 contains 13 residues. Trimming cost V 6 bases and J 0 bases, with 8 bases left between them. The chain's CDR3 is CASSTDSNYGYTF. The DNA of the CDR3 is TGTGCCAGCAGCACTGACTCTAACTATGGCTACACCTTC.

The genes are TRBV15 and TRBJ1-2, with unresolved D. CDR3 length: 15 residues. Germline assignment: CDR1 LNHNV and CDR2 YYDKDF (reference sequence). V dropped 5 bases and J dropped 3 bases, with 16 bases sitting between them. In DNA form, the CDR3 reads TGTGCCACCAGCCGTGCCGTAGGAGCAGACTATGGCTACACCTTC. Its protein is CATSRAVGADYGYTF.

The V gene is TRBV6-5, the J gene TRBJ2-1, with TRBD1 identical over 11 bases. This CDR3 is built from 16 residues. The V segment lost 1 base and the J segment 9 bases; nucleotides outside the gene matches: 8. Germline V gene data show CDR1 as MNHEY and CDR2 as SVGAGI. CDR3 sequence (DNA): TGTGCCAGCAGTTACTGGACAGGGGGCGCGGAAGGTGAGCAGTTCTTC. Amino acids: CASSYWTGGAEGEQFF.

This clonotype was recorded at least ten times. The V gene is TRBV28, the J gene TRBJ1-1; D is undetermined. The CDR3 totals 14 residues. From germline, CDR1 is MDHEN and CDR2 SYDVKM. Trimming took 4 bases from V and 0 from J, leaving 9 bases between them. CDR3 loop: CASSSRSMNTEAFF. CDR3 DNA sequence: TGTGCCAGCAGTTCTCGAAGCATGAACACTGAAGCTTTCTTT.

This clonotype has a count of ten or more. The chain has TRBV29-1 and TRBJ2-5; D gene uncertain. There are 13 residues in the CDR3. The germline CDR1 and CDR2 sequences are SQVTM and ANQGSEA. The V end lost 4 bases, the J end lost 5 bases, and 14 bases lay between the germline ends. The CDR3 bases are TGCAGCGTTGTCCGCGCCGATCTTGAGACCCAGTACTTC. This gives the protein CSVVRADLETQYF. Filled out from reference TRBV29-1 and TRBJ2-5, the complete variable domain reads SAVISQKPSRDICQRGTSLTIQCQVDSQVTMMFWYRQQPGQSLTLIATANQGSEATYESGFVIDKFPISRPNLTFSTLTVSNMSPEDSSIYLCSVVRADLETQYFGPGTRLLVL.

The sample holds many counts of this clonotype. The chain has TRBV6-5 and TRBJ1-1, with D hard to call. CDR3 length: 14 amino acids. The V end was cut by 7 bases, the J end by 0 bases, with 12 bases between. Germline V gene sequence: CDR1 MNHEY, CDR2 SVGAGI. This CDR3 is CASTGFPMNTEAFF. CDR3 nucleotide sequence: TGTGCCAGCACCGGGTTCCCCATGAACACTGAAGCTTTCTTT.

J is TRBJ1-2 and V is TRBV14; D gene uncertain. This CDR3 region has 14 residues. Germline assignment: CDR1 SGHDN and CDR2 FVKESK. The ends were cut back, 1 base at V and 0 bases at J, with 6 bases in the middle. The chain's CDR3 is CASSQGRPNYGYTF. CDR3 DNA sequence: TGTGCCAGCAGCCAAGGACGCCCTAACTATGGCTACACCTTC.

This clonotype appeared many times. This rearrangement joins TRBV4-1 to TRBJ2-1, with D tentatively TRBD2 (6 bases). This CDR3 has 11 residues. Germline-derived CDR1 and CDR2 are MGHRA and YSYEKL. Here the CDR3 reads CAMGRGDEQFF. The CDR3 DNA reads as TGCGCAATGGGGCGGGGCGATGAGCAGTTCTTC.

Many counts were recorded for this clonotype. This chain links TRBV28 with TRBJ2-5, with D possibly TRBD2 on 5 matching bases. Germline lookup yields CDR1 MDHEN and CDR2 SYDVKM. This CDR3 spans 12 amino acids. Trimming left V 3 bases short and J 7 bases short, with 9 bases between. CDR3 amino acids: CASSLYSGTQYF. CDR3 nucleotide sequence: TGTGCCAGCAGTTTGTACAGCGGGACCCAGTACTTC.

The sample holds many counts of this clonotype. The chain combines TRBV4-3 with TRBJ2-1, with D possibly being TRBD2 (6 bases). Trimming pared 4 bases from V and 8 bases from J, leaving 15 bases between. The CDR3 length is 14 residues. Germline V gives CDR1 LGHNA, CDR2 YSLEER. The CDR3 sequence: CASSPAGRNDEQFF. The CDR3 DNA reads TGCGCCAGCAGCCCTGCCGGGAGAAACGATGAGCAGTTCTTC.

This clonotype was recorded at least ten times. The chain employs TRBV27 and TRBJ1-2; TRBD1 might be the D (6 bases). From germline, CDR1 is MNHEY and CDR2 SMNVEV (reference sequence). With 2 bases removed from V and 5 bases from J, the gap between germline ends came to 15 bases. The CDR3 has 15 residues. The CDR3 DNA sequence: TGTGCCAGCAGTTTAGACAGGACCCTATTATATGGCTACACCTTC. Its translation: CASSLDRTLLYGYTF.

The V call is TRBV25-1, the J call TRBJ1-1; maybe TRBD1 (6 bases). Looked up from germline, CDR1 is MGHDK and CDR2 is SYGVNS. This CDR3 spans 14 amino acids. Trimming took 0 bases from V and 10 from J, leaving 15 bases between them. CDR3 nucleotides: TGTGCCAGCAGTGAATATGAGCAGGGGTTCGTAGCTTTCTTT. This gives the protein CASSEYEQGFVAFF.

The chain carries TRBV20-1 and TRBJ2-5; D is perhaps TRBD2 (6 bases). The CDR3 length is 15 residues. The V gene's germline CDR1 is DFQATT and CDR2 SNEGSKA (reference sequence). Trimming stripped 0 bases from V and 0 bases from J, with 11 bases between. In DNA, the CDR3 is TGCAGTGCTAGAGAAGGGAGGCGGTACCAAGAGACCCAGTACTTC. This gives the protein CSAREGRRYQETQYF.